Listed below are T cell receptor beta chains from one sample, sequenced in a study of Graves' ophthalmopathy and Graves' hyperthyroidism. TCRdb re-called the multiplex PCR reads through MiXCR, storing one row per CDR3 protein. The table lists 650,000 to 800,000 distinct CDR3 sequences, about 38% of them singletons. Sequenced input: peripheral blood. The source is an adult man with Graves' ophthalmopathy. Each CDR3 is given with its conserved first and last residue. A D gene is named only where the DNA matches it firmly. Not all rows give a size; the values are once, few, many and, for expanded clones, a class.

DNA: TGTGCCAGTAGTACTCGACAGGGGAGGAAGGAAAAACTGTTTTTT; CDR3: CASSTRQGRKEKLFF; J: TRBJ1-4; D: TRBD1; V: TRBV19; size: -
DNA: TGTGCCAGCAGCCAAATTAACACGGCAAACACTGAAGCTTTCTTT; CDR3: CASSQINTANTEAFF; J: TRBJ1-1; D: -; V: TRBV3-1; size: -
DNA: TGCGCCAGCAGCTTTGTAGGGACAGGAAGATGGGAGCAGTACTTC; CDR3: CASSFVGTGRWEQYF; J: TRBJ2-7; D: TRBD1; V: TRBV5-1; size: many
DNA: TGTGCCAGCAGCCAAGAGAAGGCCTCTGCCTACGAGCAGTACTTC; CDR3: CASSQEKASAYEQYF; J: TRBJ2-7; D: -; V: TRBV4-2; size: few
DNA: TGCGCCAGCAGCTCAACAGGGGGCGTCCCCCCCCGGGGAGCTTTCTTT; CDR3: CASSSTGGVPPRGAFF; J: TRBJ1-1; D: TRBD1; V: TRBV5-1; size: -
DNA: TGTGCCAGTCTGGGGACAGGGGGCTTGGGCGGGGAGCTGTTTTTT; CDR3: CASLGTGGLGGELFF; J: TRBJ2-2; D: TRBD1; V: TRBV19; size: few
DNA: TGTGCCAGCACCCCTAGGATCGGGGAGACCCAGTACTTC; CDR3: CASTPRIGETQYF; J: TRBJ2-5; D: -; V: TRBV12-3/TRBV12-4; size: few
DNA: TGTGCCAGCAGCTTAGGGGCGGGGGGTAGTAGAAGAAACACCATATATTTT; CDR3: CASSLGAGGSRRNTIYF; J: TRBJ1-3; D: -; V: TRBV7-2; size: many
DNA: TGCGCCAGCAGCCAGTCTCTGGGGGAAGGTAATCAGCCCCAGCATTTT; CDR3: CASSQSLGEGNQPQHF; J: TRBJ1-5; D: -; V: TRBV4-1; size: -
DNA: TGTGCCAGCACTGGTGGAGAAAAACTGTTTTTT; CDR3: CASTGGEKLFF; J: TRBJ1-4; D: -; V: TRBV2; size: many
DNA: TGCGCCAGCAGCCGCGACGGGGGTAACTCTGGAAACACCATATATTTT; CDR3: CASSRDGGNSGNTIYF; J: TRBJ1-3; D: -; V: TRBV5-1; size: -
DNA: TGCAGCGTGATTCTAGCGGGAGAGACCCAGTACTTC; CDR3: CSVILAGETQYF; J: TRBJ2-5; D: TRBD2; V: TRBV29-1; size: -
DNA: TGTGCCACTAGTGAGTCCGGGACATGGGGCTTCTACGAGCAGTACTTC; CDR3: CATSESGTWGFYEQYF; J: TRBJ2-7; D: -; V: TRBV24-1; size: -
DNA: TGTGCCAGCAGCGCAGGGACAGACTATTCACCCCTCCACTTT; CDR3: CASSAGTDYSPLHF; J: TRBJ1-6; D: TRBD1; V: TRBV9; size: -
DNA: TGCAGCGTTGAACTCTGGACTAGCGGGAGGTACTTC; CDR3: CSVELWTSGRYF; J: TRBJ2-5; D: TRBD2; V: TRBV29-1; size: -
DNA: TGTGCCAGCAGCCAAGGCAACTATGGCTACACCTTC; CDR3: CASSQGNYGYTF; J: TRBJ1-2; D: -; V: TRBV14; size: many
DNA: TGTGCCAGTAGATTACGGGACAGGGGACGTGAAAAACTGTTTTTT; CDR3: CASRLRDRGREKLFF; J: TRBJ1-4; D: TRBD1; V: TRBV19; size: many
DNA: TGTGCCAGCAGTTACTCGGGGGACCCCTATAGCAATCAGCCCCAGCATTTT; CDR3: CASSYSGDPYSNQPQHF; J: TRBJ1-5; D: -; V: TRBV10-3; size: many